A selection of T cell receptor beta chains follows, all from one sample in a study of blood T cell repertoires in COVID-19. Libraries were prepared by immunoSEQ multiplex PCR; TCRdb keeps only in-frame clonotypes and omits some of them. The table records 60,000 to 65,000 clones, about three quarters of them present only once. Sequencing used peripheral blood. The receptors shown here come from a woman of 80 years or more with acute or convalescent COVID-19. The CDR3 runs from the conserved cysteine through the conserved F or W. The D gene is left open where the match is weak. The size entry is marked missing in some rows and otherwise reads once, few, many or a size class.

CDR3 DNA,CDR3 protein,D gene,clone size,V gene,CDR3 length,J gene
TGTGCCAGCAGCTTAACACCGTCGTCCTACAATGAGCAGTTCTTC,CASSLTPSSYNEQFF,.,.,TRBV7-2,15,TRBJ2-1
TGTGCCAGCAGCTTATCCGGGACTAGAGATACGCAGTATTTT,CASSLSGTRDTQYF,TRBD2,.,TRBV7-9,14,TRBJ2-3
TGTGCCAGCAGCGGAAAAAGGGGACTAGCCACAGATACGCAGTATTTT,CASSGKRGLATDTQYF,TRBD2,.,TRBV5-4,16,TRBJ2-3
TGTGCCAGCAGCCAGCGGGAGTATAAAGATACGCAGTATTTT,CASSQREYKDTQYF,TRBD2,.,TRBV7-6,14,TRBJ2-3
TGTGCCATCAGTGAGTCGCACAGGGGAGCTGAAGCTTTCTTT,CAISESHRGAEAFF,TRBD1,few,TRBV10-3,14,TRBJ1-1
TGTGCCAGCAGCCAGGGACAGGGGAGGGAGTATTTTTTCGAAAAACTGTTTTTT,CASSQGQGREYFFEKLFF,TRBD1,.,TRBV4-2,18,TRBJ1-4
TGTGCCAGCAGCTCGGGGACAGCGCAGTACTTC,CASSSGTAQYF,TRBD1,.,TRBV7-6,11,TRBJ2-7
TGTGCCAGCAGCCTTAGCGGGACCTACAATGAGCAGTTCTTC,CASSLSGTYNEQFF,TRBD2,.,TRBV11-2,14,TRBJ2-1
TGTGCCAGCAGTTTCGACTTGTCAATGAGCAGTTCTTTGTTCTTC,CASSFDLSMSSSLFF,.,.,TRBV7-8,15,TRBJ2-1
TGTGCCAGCAGGATACTTGGGGGGGCCCAGCATTTT,CASRILGGAQHF,.,few,TRBV6-6,12,TRBJ1-5
TGTGCCGCGAGGCGGGATTTCTCTGGAAACACCATATATTTT,CAARRDFSGNTIYF,.,few,TRBV19,14,TRBJ1-3
TGCGCCAGCAGCCATGCCCTATCTAGCGGGGGCTTCACAGATACGCAGTATTTT,CASSHALSSGGFTDTQYF,TRBD2,.,TRBV4-1,18,TRBJ2-3
TGCGCCAGCAGCCAGGCCGACAGGCTTGCAGGCTACACCTTC,CASSQADRLAGYTF,.,.,TRBV4-1,14,TRBJ1-2
TGTGCCAGCAGCTTAGCGGGAGGGTTAGGGGAGCAGTTCTTC,CASSLAGGLGEQFF,TRBD2,.,TRBV6-4,14,TRBJ2-1
TGTGCCAGCAGCCCCGGTCCGGGCATTCAGTACTTC,CASSPGPGIQYF,.,.,TRBV13,12,TRBJ2-4
TGTGCCACCAGCAGAGCGGGCACTGAAGCTTTCTTT,CATSRAGTEAFF,.,.,TRBV15,12,TRBJ1-1
TGCGCCAGCAGCTTGCAAAGCGGAAGGGATGAGCAGTTCTTC,CASSLQSGRDEQFF,.,.,TRBV5-1,14,TRBJ2-1
TGCGCCAGCAGCTTGGCCATGAACACCGGGGAGCTGTTTTTT,CASSLAMNTGELFF,.,.,TRBV5-1,14,TRBJ2-2
TGTGCCAGCAGTTACCCGAGCGGGAGGCTCAGCACAGATACGCAGTATTTT,CASSYPSGRLSTDTQYF,TRBD2,.,TRBV6-2/TRBV6-3,17,TRBJ2-3
TGTGCCAGCAACGTAGCTCTCCGGAGAGAAAAACTGTTTTTT,CASNVALRREKLFF,.,few,TRBV28,14,TRBJ1-4
TGTGCCAGCCTGGAGGGGCGCACAGATACGCAGTATTTT,CASLEGRTDTQYF,.,many,TRBV2,13,TRBJ2-3
TGTGCCAGCAGTAAAGAACGGACAGGGGACAATCAGCCCCAGCATTTT,CASSKERTGDNQPQHF,TRBD1,few,TRBV2,16,TRBJ1-5
TGTGCCAGCAGCCCCTGGGGGAGCGGGGACACCGGGGAGCTGTTTTTT,CASSPWGSGDTGELFF,TRBD2,few,TRBV3-1/TRBV3-2,16,TRBJ2-2
TGTGCCAGCAGTGCCGGACAGGGGTATGGCTACACCTTC,CASSAGQGYGYTF,TRBD1,.,TRBV12-3/TRBV12-4,13,TRBJ1-2
TGTGCCAGCTCGGGACAGGGGGCCTACGAGCAGTACTTC,CASSGQGAYEQYF,TRBD1,.,TRBV9,13,TRBJ2-7
TGCGCCAGCAGTGAACAGGGGGACGAGCAGTACTTC,CASSEQGDEQYF,TRBD1,.,TRBV10-2,12,TRBJ2-7
TGTGCCAGCAGTTTTGACAGGGCAGTAGGGAACACCTTC,CASSFDRAVGNTF,TRBD1,.,TRBV28,13,TRBJ1-2
TGTGCCAGCAGCTTAGGAGGCGGAAACACCATATATTTT,CASSLGGGNTIYF,.,.,TRBV7-2,13,TRBJ1-3
TGCAGCGTTGAGTCGATGGGTCCCCGGGGGGAATACTACGAGCAGTACTTC,CSVESMGPRGEYYEQYF,TRBD2,.,TRBV29-1,17,TRBJ2-7
TGTGCCAGCAGCTTATCGCGACAGACATCTAACTATGGCTACACCTTC,CASSLSRQTSNYGYTF,.,.,TRBV7-2,16,TRBJ1-2
TGCGCCAGCAGCCACAGGACAGGGGGCATCTATGGCTACACCTTC,CASSHRTGGIYGYTF,TRBD1,few,TRBV4-1,15,TRBJ1-2
TGTGCTAGCAGCTTAGGTCCATCGAGTCCCCAAGAGACCCAGTACTTC,CASSLGPSSPQETQYF,.,few,TRBV7-7,16,TRBJ2-5
TGTGCCAGCTCACCTCCCACAGGGGAGACCTACAATGAGCAGTTCTTC,CASSPPTGETYNEQFF,TRBD1,.,TRBV18,16,TRBJ2-1
TGTGCCAGCAGTTACTCGACGGGCCTGGAGGGGCAGCCCCAGCATTTT,CASSYSTGLEGQPQHF,.,.,TRBV6-5,16,TRBJ1-5
TGTGCCAGCAGCCCACGGGGTCTAGCCAAAGGAGACGAGCAGTTCTTC,CASSPRGLAKGDEQFF,.,.,TRBV7-3,16,TRBJ2-1
TGTGCCAGCAGCAGGCGGGGGGTTGGCACCGGGGAGCTGTTTTTT,CASSRRGVGTGELFF,TRBD2,.,TRBV5-5,15,TRBJ2-2
TGCAGCGTTGACTTGACTAGCGGGAGAACGCAGTATTTT,CSVDLTSGRTQYF,TRBD2,.,TRBV29-1,13,TRBJ2-3
TGTGCCAGCAGCTTACAGGGGAGCTCCTATAATTCACCCCTCCACTTT,CASSLQGSSYNSPLHF,TRBD1,.,TRBV5-6,16,TRBJ1-6
TGTGCCAGCAGCCGGACAGGAAACACTGAAGCTTTCTTT,CASSRTGNTEAFF,TRBD1,.,TRBV3-1/TRBV3-2,13,TRBJ1-1
TGTGCCAGCGGGGGACAGGGGTTAAGGGGAGAGTACTTC,CASGGQGLRGEYF,TRBD1,.,TRBV28,13,TRBJ2-5
TGTGCCAGCAGGACTCAGGGGGCCAGGACTGAAGCTTTCTTT,CASRTQGARTEAFF,TRBD1,.,TRBV18,14,TRBJ1-1
TGTGCCTGGAGTGTTCGGACAGGGGGCACGGACGAGCAGTACTTC,CAWSVRTGGTDEQYF,TRBD1,once,TRBV30,15,TRBJ2-7
TGTGCCAGTAGACAGGGGGCGGGCGGCTACACCTTC,CASRQGAGGYTF,TRBD1,.,TRBV28,12,TRBJ1-2
TGTGCCAGTACCAGGGATGTTGGAAACACCATATATTTT,CASTRDVGNTIYF,.,.,TRBV19,13,TRBJ1-3
TGTGCCAGCAGTAGGACTGTACCTACAGATACGCAGTATTTT,CASSRTVPTDTQYF,.,.,TRBV27,14,TRBJ2-3
TGCGCCAGCAGACCCGACGGACTCTACGAGCAGTACTTC,CASRPDGLYEQYF,.,.,TRBV5-1,13,TRBJ2-7
TGCGCCAGCAGCTTGCAGGGGCCAGGGACTGAAGCTTTCTTT,CASSLQGPGTEAFF,.,many,TRBV5-1,14,TRBJ1-1
TGTGCCAGCAGCCAGGGCTCTGGTGGGAGCGCTAATGAAAAACTGTTTTTT,CASSQGSGGSANEKLFF,.,.,TRBV4-2,17,TRBJ1-4
TGCGCCAGCAGCCAGTTGTATCCGTCCCCAACTAATGAAAAACTGTTTTTT,CASSQLYPSPTNEKLFF,.,.,TRBV4-1,17,TRBJ1-4
TGTGCCACCAGTGACTCCGGGACTAGCGGTGTTAATGAGCAGTTCTTC,CATSDSGTSGVNEQFF,TRBD2,few,TRBV24-1,16,TRBJ2-1
TGTGCCAGCAGCGGACAGGTGCAGGGCTACGAGCAGTACTTC,CASSGQVQGYEQYF,.,.,TRBV9,14,TRBJ2-7
TGTGCCAGCAGCTTCTCTGGAAACACCATATATTTT,CASSFSGNTIYF,.,once,TRBV6-1,12,TRBJ1-3
TGCACCCACAACGCTGGAGGCACAGATACGCAGTATTTT,CTHNAGGTDTQYF,.,.,TRBV29-1,13,TRBJ2-3
TGCAGCGCCTGGACTAGCGGGAGGGGGAATGAGCAGTTCTTC,CSAWTSGRGNEQFF,TRBD2,.,TRBV29-1,14,TRBJ2-1
TGCAGCGTTGCACTTCTAGGGACAGGGGATGGCTACACCTTC,CSVALLGTGDGYTF,TRBD1,.,TRBV29-1,14,TRBJ1-2
TGTGGCTCGGTCCAGGGAGGCTCTGAAGCTTTCTTT,CGSVQGGSEAFF,.,.,TRBV28,12,TRBJ1-1
TGTGCCAGCAGTCCCAGGGTGGGTGGCTACACCTTC,CASSPRVGGYTF,.,.,TRBV27,12,TRBJ1-2
TGTGCCAGCAGTCCCCTGGGGCAGGGCCAGTTCTTC,CASSPLGQGQFF,.,.,TRBV12-3/TRBV12-4,12,TRBJ2-1
TGTGCCACCAGCAGAGATCGGAACACTGAAGCTTTCTTT,CATSRDRNTEAFF,.,.,TRBV15,13,TRBJ1-1
TGTGCCAGCAGCTATAACAGGGGAAGCTATGGCTACACCTTC,CASSYNRGSYGYTF,TRBD1,.,TRBV11-2,14,TRBJ1-2